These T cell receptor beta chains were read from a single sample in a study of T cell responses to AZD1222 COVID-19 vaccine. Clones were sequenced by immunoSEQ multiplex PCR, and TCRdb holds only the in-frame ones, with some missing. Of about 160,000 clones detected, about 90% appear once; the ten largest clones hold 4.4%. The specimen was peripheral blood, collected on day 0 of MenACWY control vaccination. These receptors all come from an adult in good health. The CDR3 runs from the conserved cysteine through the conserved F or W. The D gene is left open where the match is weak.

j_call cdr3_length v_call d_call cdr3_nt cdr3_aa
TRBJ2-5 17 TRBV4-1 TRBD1 TGCGCCAGCAGCCAAGACAGGGGGCGTCTGCCTCAAGAGACCCAGTACTTC CASSQDRGRLPQETQYF
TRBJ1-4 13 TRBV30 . TGTGCCTGGAGCCCCCGTTCCAATGAAAAACTGTTTTTT CAWSPRSNEKLFF
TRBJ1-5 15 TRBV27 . TGTGCCAGCAGTTCATGGGGAGGGAGCAATCAGCCCCAGCATTTT CASSSWGGSNQPQHF
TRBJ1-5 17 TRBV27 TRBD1 TGTGCCAGCAGGAGACAGGGGGAGGGAATAGTCAATCAGCCCCAGCATTTT CASRRQGEGIVNQPQHF
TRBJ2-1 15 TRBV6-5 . TGTGCCAGCAGCAGGGCAAATAACGGGGTTAATGAGCAGTTCTTC CASSRANNGVNEQFF
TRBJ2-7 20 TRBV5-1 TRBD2 TGCGCCAGCAGCCTCGGGATATCAGCGGGAGGGTTGCCCCTTAAGGACGAGCAGTACTTC CASSLGISAGGLPLKDEQYF
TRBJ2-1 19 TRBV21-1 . TGTGCCAGCACCCCTAGGTATGCTAGACTAGCGGCCTCCTACAATGAGCAGTTCTTC CASTPRYARLAASYNEQFF
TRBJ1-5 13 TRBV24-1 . TGTGCCACCGCGCCTAGTGGCAATCAGCCCCAGCATTTT CATAPSGNQPQHF
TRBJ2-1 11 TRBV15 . TGTGCCACCAGCAGAGGTGCTGAGCAGTTCTTC CATSRGAEQFF
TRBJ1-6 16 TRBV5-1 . TGCGCCAGCAGCCCTTCCGGACAGATTTATAATTCACCCCTCCACTTT CASSPSGQIYNSPLHF